This TCR beta chain emerged from a study of cytomegalovirus exposure and HLA in healthy donors. General study results and limits: It was around 160 TCR beta chains that were listed as cytomegalovirus-associated.

TCRdb's copy holds only in-frame clones and misses some; the assay was immunoSEQ multiplex PCR. Found here are about 64,000 clones, around 88% of them singletons; the top ten hold around 1.7%. To note about this clone: The antigen is undetermined.

The germline V gene encodes CDR1 SGHTA and CDR2 FQGTGA. The J segment lost 9 bases and the V segment lost 7 bases, leaving 20 bases of the junction unmatched. CDR3 size: 17 residues. The chain is built from TRBV7-3 and TRBJ2-3, with 9 bases matching TRBD2. This receptor was identified in a woman under 30 in good health and CMV-seronegative. The sequencing sample was made of PBMCs. As DNA, the CDR3 is TGTGCCAGCAACTGTATTATGGCGGCTAGCGGGATAGGGACGCAGTATTTT. Its translation: CASNCIMAASGIGTQYF. Variable domain in full (rest from reference TRBV7-3 and TRBJ2-3): GAGVSQTPSNKVTEKGKYVELRCDPISGHTALYWYRQSLGQGPEFLIYFQGTGAADDSGLPNDRFFAVRPEGSVSTLKIQRTERGDSAVYLCASNCIMAASGIGTQYFGPGTRLTVL.